Listed below are T cell receptor beta chains from one sample, sequenced in a study of CD8 T cells in Susac syndrome. TCRdb used MiXCR to reprocess the immunoSEQ multiplex PCR reads, holding one entry per CDR3 protein. This repertoire shows under 200,000 distinct CDR3 sequences, roughly 96% found once; its top ten account for about 0.15%. What was sequenced was CD8+ T cells from PBMCs. The receptors stem from a human donor with multiple sclerosis. Each CDR3 is given with its conserved first and last residue. D genes are given only for firm matches. Size is omitted from some rows. Given values are once, few, many or a class for expanded clones.

TRBJ2-1,NA,TRBV27,TRBD2,CASSPTGLAGSYNEQFF,TGTGCCAGCAGTCCAACCGGACTAGCGGGGTCCTACAATGAGCAGTTCTTC
TRBJ2-4,NA,TRBV11-2,NA,CASSLASWNIQYF,TGTGCCAGCAGCTTAGCTAGCTGGAACATTCAGTACTTC
TRBJ2-7,NA,TRBV10-3,NA,CAISTGLNEQYF,TGTGCCATCAGCACAGGGTTGAACGAGCAGTACTTC
TRBJ2-7,NA,TRBV7-9,NA,CASSRRGTSAGEQYF,TGTGCCAGCAGCCGCCGTGGGACTTCGGCTGGCGAGCAGTACTTC
TRBJ2-7,NA,TRBV4-1,NA,CASSPPTAPYEQYF,TGCGCCAGCAGCCCGCCGACAGCTCCCTACGAGCAGTACTTC
TRBJ2-7,once,TRBV29-1,NA,CSVEGTGWEREQYF,TGCAGCGTTGAAGGGACGGGATGGGAAAGGGAGCAGTACTTC
TRBJ2-1,NA,TRBV15,NA,CATSTLKNEQFF,TGTGCCACCAGTACCCTTAAGAATGAGCAGTTCTTC
TRBJ1-1,NA,TRBV2,TRBD1,CASDNRGQAFF,TGTGCCAGCGATAACAGGGGGCAAGCTTTCTTT
TRBJ2-1,NA,TRBV7-8,TRBD2,CASSYGVAGDNEQFF,TGTGCCAGCAGCTACGGAGTAGCGGGGGACAATGAGCAGTTCTTC
TRBJ2-7,NA,TRBV4-1,TRBD2,CASSQASSGRLYEQYF,TGCGCCAGCAGCCAAGCTTCTAGCGGGCGACTCTACGAGCAGTACTTC
TRBJ1-4,NA,TRBV15,NA,CATSSDRGGLNEKLFF,TGTGCCACCAGCAGCGACCGGGGGGGATTAAATGAAAAACTGTTTTTT
TRBJ1-1,NA,TRBV5-1,TRBD1,CASSPLGQGIYTEAFF,TGCGCCAGCAGCCCTCTTGGACAGGGTATTTACACTGAAGCTTTCTTT
TRBJ2-7,NA,TRBV2,TRBD2,CASSPTSAWYEQYF,TGTGCCAGCAGCCCCACTAGCGCCTGGTACGAGCAGTACTTC
TRBJ2-1,NA,TRBV2,NA,CASAGQGWANEQFF,TGTGCCAGTGCTGGGCAGGGTTGGGCCAATGAGCAGTTCTTC
TRBJ2-3,NA,TRBV7-8,TRBD2,CASTVSGGRSTDTQYF,TGTGCCAGCACCGTTTCGGGGGGGAGAAGCACAGATACGCAGTATTTT
TRBJ2-7,NA,TRBV9,NA,CASSPTGGSASYEQYF,TGTGCCAGCAGCCCAACCGGTGGTAGCGCAAGCTACGAGCAGTACTTC
TRBJ1-1,once,TRBV5-4,TRBD1,CASSWGQLMSTEAFF,TGTGCCAGCAGCTGGGGACAGCTCATGAGCACTGAAGCTTTCTTT
TRBJ2-5,once,TRBV29-1,NA,CSVEEGISGETQYF,TGCAGCGTTGAAGAGGGGATCTCTGGAGAGACCCAGTACTTC
TRBJ1-5,NA,TRBV20-1,TRBD1,CSARDLTGTGSPPQHF,TGCAGTGCTAGAGACCTAACCGGGACAGGTTCCCCGCCCCAGCATTTT
TRBJ2-1,NA,TRBV29-1,NA,CSVGSFSYNEQFF,TGCAGCGTTGGGAGCTTCTCCTACAATGAGCAGTTCTTC
TRBJ2-7,NA,TRBV29-1,TRBD1,CSVEVTGDRSYEQYF,TGCAGCGTTGAAGTGACAGGGGACAGGTCCTACGAGCAGTACTTC
TRBJ1-2,NA,TRBV20-1,NA,CSARGRSYGYTF,TGCAGTGCTAGAGGGCGAAGCTATGGCTACACCTTC
TRBJ1-3,NA,TRBV9,TRBD1,CASSSGGQGSGNTIYF,TGTGCCAGCAGCTCCGGAGGACAGGGGTCGGGAAACACCATATATTTT
TRBJ2-1,NA,TRBV4-1,NA,CASSPVRGQYNEQFF,TGCGCCAGCAGCCCGGTCAGGGGACAATACAATGAGCAGTTCTTC
TRBJ2-3,NA,TRBV7-3,TRBD1,CASSLGQGIGAQYF,TGTGCCAGCAGCTTAGGACAGGGGATTGGTGCGCAGTATTTT
TRBJ1-5,NA,TRBV2,NA,CASSEGVPYSNQPQHF,TGTGCCAGCAGTGAGGGAGTGCCGTATAGCAATCAGCCCCAGCATTTT
TRBJ2-1,NA,TRBV28,NA,CASSLHGNNNEQFF,TGTGCCAGCAGTTTACACGGTAACAACAATGAGCAGTTCTTC
TRBJ2-7,NA,TRBV3-1,TRBD2,CASSLISGETYEQYF,TGTGCCAGCAGCCTCATTAGCGGGGAGACCTACGAGCAGTACTTC
TRBJ1-2,NA,TRBV7-6,TRBD1,CASSPIGAATGEGYTF,TGTGCCAGCAGCCCAATTGGTGCCGCGACAGGGGAAGGCTACACCTTC
TRBJ1-1,NA,TRBV2,NA,CASSERLGAGEAFF,TGTGCCAGCAGTGAACGGTTGGGGGCTGGTGAAGCTTTCTTT
TRBJ2-7,NA,TRBV14,TRBD2,CASSPGLARYEQYF,TGTGCCAGCAGCCCGGGACTAGCAAGGTACGAGCAGTACTTC
TRBJ2-1,NA,TRBV7-8,NA,CASSLAAGNYNEQFF,TGTGCCAGCAGCTTAGCGGCGGGGAACTACAATGAGCAGTTCTTC
TRBJ2-7,NA,TRBV10-3,TRBD2,CAIRNEGLPDYEQYF,TGTGCCATCAGGAACGAGGGACTACCGGACTACGAGCAGTACTTC
TRBJ2-3,NA,TRBV23-1,NA,CASSGQCTDTQYF,TGCGCCAGCAGCGGGCAGTGCACAGATACGCAGTATTTT
TRBJ2-1,NA,TRBV29-1,NA,CSVGPRAYEQFF,TGCAGCGTTGGACCCCGGGCGTATGAGCAGTTCTTC
TRBJ2-7,NA,TRBV13,NA,CASSLYGSGVNEQYF,TGTGCCAGCAGCTTATACGGGAGTGGTGTGAACGAGCAGTACTTC
TRBJ2-2,NA,TRBV6-5,NA,CASSYSGPGELFF,TGTGCCAGCAGTTACTCCGGCCCCGGGGAGCTGTTTTTT
TRBJ2-7,NA,TRBV20-1,TRBD2,CSSPGLAYPYEQYF,TGCAGTTCCCCGGGACTAGCGTACCCCTACGAGCAGTACTTC
TRBJ1-2,NA,TRBV9,NA,CASTGGSYGYTF,TGTGCCAGCACGGGGGGAAGCTATGGCTACACCTTC
TRBJ1-1,NA,TRBV4-1,TRBD1,CASRDRDRRNTEAFF,TGCGCCAGCAGGGACCGGGACAGACGGAACACTGAAGCTTTCTTT
TRBJ2-7,NA,TRBV29-1,TRBD1,CSVSTGGTYEQYF,TGCAGCGTTTCGACAGGGGGGACCTACGAGCAGTACTTC
TRBJ2-5,NA,TRBV19,NA,CASSHRATQETQYF,TGTGCCAGTAGTCACCGGGCGACCCAAGAGACCCAGTACTTC
TRBJ2-1,NA,TRBV5-1,TRBD1,CASSLAVTGDYNEQFF,TGCGCCAGCAGCTTGGCCGTGACAGGGGACTACAATGAGCAGTTCTTC
TRBJ2-3,NA,TRBV30,NA,CAWRIFILGADTQYF,TGTGCCTGGAGAATCTTTATACTCGGGGCAGATACGCAGTATTTT
TRBJ1-1,NA,TRBV25-1,TRBD1,CASSEWTGASTEAFF,TGTGCCAGCAGTGAATGGACAGGGGCAAGTACTGAAGCTTTCTTT
TRBJ1-5,NA,TRBV5-1,NA,CASSLAGATNQPQHF,TGCGCCAGCAGCTTGGCGGGGGCGACCAATCAGCCCCAGCATTTT
TRBJ2-5,NA,TRBV28,NA,CASRNRYSLGETQYF,TGTGCCAGCCGAAACAGATACTCACTGGGAGAGACCCAGTACTTC
TRBJ1-2,NA,TRBV5-1,NA,CASSSSPGRGGYTF,TGCGCCAGCAGCTCGTCCCCGGGTCGAGGAGGCTACACCTTC
TRBJ2-1,NA,TRBV19,NA,CASSIGGKYNEQFF,TGTGCCAGTAGTATCGGGGGCAAGTACAATGAGCAGTTCTTC
TRBJ2-3,NA,TRBV7-6,TRBD1,CASSKAVTGADTQYF,TGTGCCAGCAGCAAAGCAGTAACAGGGGCGGATACGCAGTATTTT
TRBJ2-5,NA,TRBV4-1,NA,CASSQAARSQETQYF,TGCGCCAGCAGCCAAGCGGCTAGATCACAAGAGACCCAGTACTTC
TRBJ1-1,NA,TRBV5-1,NA,CASSSTPSTGGAFF,TGCGCCAGCAGCTCTACCCCCTCAACAGGTGGAGCTTTCTTT
TRBJ1-6,NA,TRBV20-1,TRBD1,CSASPGGASPLHF,TGCAGTGCTAGTCCAGGGGGGGCCTCACCCCTCCACTTT
TRBJ1-2,NA,TRBV29-1,NA,CSVDINYGYTF,TGCAGCGTTGACATTAACTATGGCTACACCTTC
TRBJ1-1,NA,TRBV30,NA,CAWSSGYEAFF,TGTGCCTGGAGTTCTGGTTATGAAGCTTTCTTT
TRBJ2-1,NA,TRBV15,NA,CATSRGLAGANNEQFF,TGTGCCACCAGCAGAGGGCTGGCCGGGGCAAACAATGAGCAGTTCTTC
TRBJ2-5,once,TRBV29-1,TRBD2,CSVEWREGRETQYF,TGCAGCGTTGAATGGCGGGAGGGCCGGGAGACCCAGTACTTC
TRBJ1-2,NA,TRBV12-3/TRBV12-4,NA,CASRFGGVYTF,TGTGCCAGCAGGTTTGGGGGAGTCTACACCTTC
TRBJ2-1,NA,TRBV12-3/TRBV12-4,NA,CASNVGSEQFF,TGTGCCAGCAACGTCGGGAGTGAGCAGTTCTTC